Sequencing of this T cell receptor (beta chain) was carried out in a study of a mutant IDH1 vaccine in newly diagnosed glioma. Study-level background: Patients got their first vaccination 4-6 weeks after radiotherapy alone, or with temozolomide cycles. Those enrolled had earlier been treated with radiotherapy, temozolomide, or both, mostly both.

Sample time point: week 11, during vaccination. One vaccine dose held 300 ug of mutant IDH1 20-mer peptide and came with topical imiquimod. Between the trimmed V and J ends, which lost 0 bases and 2 bases, there was a span of 8 bases. Germline lookup yields CDR1 MNHEY and CDR2 SVGAGI. The CDR3 runs 15 residues. Using immunoSEQ multiplex PCR, the repertoire was profiled, and TCRdb retains in-frame clones only, with some absent. The repertoire holds about 64,000 clones, with approximately 84% as singletons. About this clone itself: Its antigen is still unknown.

This clonotype was sampled from a woman in her forties or fifties with glioma. The specimen was PBMCs, collected from a glioma patient whose treatment included an IDH1 peptide vaccine. This sequence joins TRBV6-5 and TRBJ2-1; the D gene is possibly TRBD2 (6 bases). The CDR3 protein is CASSYSGLTYNEQFF. CDR3 bases: TGTGCCAGCAGTTACTCGGGACTTACCTACAATGAGCAGTTCTTC.